Described below is a single T cell receptor (beta chain) sequence and its context. Samples came from axillary lymph nodes draining the breast cancer. This record belongs to a study of breast tumors, draining lymph nodes, adjacent tissues. The CDR3 totals 12 residues. CDR1 and CDR2 from the germline V gene are LGHNT and FRNRAP. V gave up 3 bases and J gave up 6 bases, with 9 bases separating them. TCRdb reanalysed the multiplex PCR reads using MiXCR and keeps one entry per CDR3 protein. The data show some 170,000 distinct CDR3 sequences, around 35% seen once. The gene calls are TRBV12-5 and TRBJ2-7; no definite D call. This clonotype was obtained from a female donor with breast cancer. Some clones in this sample may be carry-over from other donors' samples. The specimen was axillary lymph node tissue. In DNA form, the CDR3 reads TGTGCTAGTGGTTTAATGCGCGCCGAGCAGTACTTC. Its translation is CASGLMRAEQYF.